One sample yielded the 18 T cell receptor beta chains listed below, sequenced in a study of OX40 agonist ivuxolimab in advanced cancers. Method: immunoSEQ multiplex PCR; TCRdb's copy keeps in-frame clones and lacks some. The sample includes some 96,000 clones, 89% of them seen just once. Sequencing used CD4+ or CD8+ T cells sorted from blood, obtained in a trial of the OX40 agonist ivuxolimab. These receptors originate from an adult with an advanced solid tumor such as melanoma, head and neck, liver or kidney cancer.

The chain links TRBV25-1 to TRBJ2-3, with D uncertain. The V and J ends lost 1 base and 6 bases respectively, with 11 bases between them. The CDR3 sequence is 14 residues long. Germline lookup yields CDR1 MGHDK and CDR2 SYGVNS. CDR3 protein: CASSELGSVDTQYF. The CDR3, as DNA: TGTGCCAGCAGTGAATTAGGGTCCGTCGATACGCAGTATTTT.

The chain couples TRBV18 to TRBJ2-7; D gene ambiguous. The germline V gene encodes CDR1 KGHSH and CDR2 LQKENI. Trimming took 9 bases from V and 0 from J, leaving 6 bases between them. The CDR3 covers 11 residues. CDR3 coding DNA: TGTGCCAGTGGGAACTCCTACGAGCAGTACTTC. Its protein is CASGNSYEQYF.

The chain combines TRBV5-1 with TRBJ1-1; unclear D gene. The CDR3 is 13 amino acids. The germline V gene has CDR1 SGHRS and CDR2 YFSETQ. The V end lost 4 bases, the J end lost 5 bases, and 12 bases lay between the germline ends. CDR3 region: CASSRGPGTEAFF. CDR3 bases: TGCGCCAGCAGCCGCGGGCCGGGTACTGAAGCTTTCTTT.

This clone is a singleton in its sample. The V gene is TRBV14, the J gene TRBJ2-1; D is uncertain. Trimming removed 0 bases from V and 9 bases from J, with 9 bases in between. The CDR3 totals 13 residues. Germline CDR1 SGHDN, CDR2 FVKESK. The CDR3 DNA follows: TGTGCCAGCAGCCAAGATCTGGGCGGTGAGCAGTTCTTC. Protein sequence: CASSQDLGGEQFF.

Here the CDR3 reads CASSRGTGRTDTQYF. CDR3 sequence (DNA): TGTGCCAGTAGTAGGGGGACAGGGCGCACAGATACGCAGTATTTT. The chain combines TRBV19 with TRBJ2-3, with 9 positions matching TRBD1. The germline gives CDR1 LNHDA, CDR2 SQIVND (reference sequence). There are 15 residues in the CDR3. V gave up 4 bases and J gave up 1 base; unmatched junction bases: 3.

This chain joins TRBV6-5 and TRBJ2-7; D remains ambiguous. Trimming pared 2 bases from V and 2 bases from J, leaving 7 bases between. The CDR3 has 13 amino acids. The germline V gene encodes CDR1 MNHEY and CDR2 SVGAGI. The CDR3 protein is CASSYAPTYEQYF. CDR3 nucleotides: TGTGCCAGCAGTTACGCACCCACCTACGAGCAGTACTTC.

V usage is TRBV6-4 and J usage is TRBJ2-2; D not certain. The V and J ends lost 3 bases and 4 bases respectively, with 9 bases between them. CDR3 size: 14 residues. The V gene's germline CDR1 is MRHNA and CDR2 SNTAGT. The CDR3 nucleotides are TGTGCCAGCAGTGAAAGGGTGGCCACCGGGGAGCTGTTTTTT. This gives the protein CASSERVATGELFF.

The V and J genes are TRBV5-1 and TRBJ2-5; 8 bases match TRBD2. There are 15 residues in the CDR3. In germline, CDR1 is SGHRS, CDR2 YFSETQ. The V segment lost 4 bases and the J segment 7 bases; nucleotides outside the gene matches: 12. The CDR3 loop reads CASSLVAGSYGTQYF. CDR3 nucleotides: TGCGCCAGCAGCCTTGTAGCGGGGTCCTATGGGACCCAGTACTTC.

This clone turned up a few times. The V call is TRBV29-1, the J call TRBJ1-1, with TRBD1 matching over 7 bases. Germline CDR1 and CDR2: SQVTM and ANQGSEA. The CDR3 consists of 14 residues. J lost 0 bases, V lost 5 bases, and 6 bases had no gene match. The CDR3 DNA sequence: TGCAGCGTTCATAACAGGGGATTGAACACTGAAGCTTTCTTT. Translation gives CSVHNRGLNTEAFF.

This chain uses TRBV2 with TRBJ1-1; D is uncertain. Germline CDR1 SNHLY, CDR2 FYNNEI. Trimming pared 6 bases from V and 0 bases from J, leaving 5 bases between. The CDR3 is 12 amino acids. CDR3 in DNA: TGTGCCAGCAGCAGATTGAACACTGAAGCTTTCTTT. Its protein product is CASSRLNTEAFF.

V and J are TRBV30 and TRBJ1-5; 8 bases fit TRBD1. Trimming removed 3 bases from V and 4 bases from J; junction bases left unmatched: 14. The CDR3 runs to 17 residues. CDR1 and CDR2 (germline): GTSNPN, SVGIG (reference sequence). This chain's CDR3 is CAWSPQRGQVSNQPQHF. The CDR3 nucleotides read TGTGCCTGGAGCCCCCAAAGGGGACAGGTTTCGAATCAGCCCCAGCATTTT.

The gene calls are TRBV5-1 and TRBJ2-1; D unclear. This CDR3 region has 15 residues. V lost 1 base and J 4 bases, leaving 12 bases between the germline ends. Germline loops: CDR1 SGHRS, CDR2 YFSETQ. The CDR3 sequence: CASSLSTPWYNEQFF. The CDR3 region has the DNA TGCGCCAGCAGCTTGTCGACCCCTTGGTACAATGAGCAGTTCTTC. Full variable domain (missing parts from reference TRBV5-1 and TRBJ2-1): KAGVTQTPRYLIKTRGQQVTLSCSPISGHRSVSWYQQTPGQGLQFLFEYFSETQRNKGNFPGRFSGRQFSNSRSEMNVSTLELGDSALYLCASSLSTPWYNEQFFGPGTRLTVL.

The chain recombines TRBV9 with TRBJ1-5; possible D gene TRBD1, 6 bases. The CDR3 extends over 14 amino acids. Germline CDR1 reads SGDLS; CDR2 reads YYNGEE. V gave up 4 bases and J gave up 7 bases, with 15 bases separating them. CDR3 loop: CASSTTGIGQPQHF. DNA of the CDR3: TGTGCCAGCAGCACTACAGGGATAGGGCAGCCCCAGCATTTT.

The chain is built from TRBV28 and TRBJ1-5; a possible D gene is TRBD1 (5 bases). The CDR3 consists of 14 residues. V lost 6 bases, J lost 0 bases, and 9 bases lay in between. Germline lookup yields CDR1 MDHEN and CDR2 SYDVKM. CDR3 bases: TGTGCCAGCAGACACGGGGCTAGCAATCAGCCCCAGCATTTT. Translating it yields CASRHGASNQPQHF.

The chain uses TRBV2 and TRBJ1-1; no clear D gene. The germline V and J ends were trimmed by 6 bases and 1 base, with 6 bases remaining between them. Germline V gene sequence: CDR1 SNHLY, CDR2 FYNNEI. This CDR3 spans 12 amino acids. The chain's CDR3 is CASSFTNTEAFF. The DNA for the CDR3 is TGTGCCAGCAGCTTCACGAACACTGAAGCTTTCTTT. The variable domain in full, completed from reference TRBV2 and TRBJ1-1, reads EPEVTQTPSHQVTQMGQEVILRCVPISNHLYFYWYRQILGQKVEFLVSFYNNEISEKSEIFDDQFSVERPDGSNFTLKIRSTKLEDSAMYFCASSFTNTEAFFGQGTRLTVV.

V usage is TRBV30 and J usage is TRBJ1-1; tentative D call: TRBD1 (5 bases). Per the germline V gene, CDR1 is GTSNPN and CDR2 is SVGIG (reference sequence). V was cut by 5 bases and J by 1 base, with 8 bases left in between. The CDR3 has 12 amino acids. The CDR3 here is CAWGHSNTEAFF. CDR3 nucleotides: TGTGCCTGGGGACACTCGAACACTGAAGCTTTCTTT.

This clone was counted only a few times. V gene TRBV19 combines with J gene TRBJ2-2; maybe TRBD2 (5 bases). V shed 4 bases and J shed 3 bases, with 9 bases lying between them. Germline V gives CDR1 LNHDA, CDR2 SQIVND (reference sequence). This CDR3 comprises 14 residues. The CDR3 sequence: CASSKELDTGELFF. CDR3 DNA: TGTGCCAGTAGTAAAGAACTAGACACCGGGGAGCTGTTTTTT.

This clone was seen only a few times. This rearrangement joins TRBV11-2 to TRBJ1-2, with D maybe TRBD1 (6 bases). V was cut by 0 bases and J by 8 bases, with 19 bases left in between. In germline, CDR1 is SGHAT, CDR2 FQNNGV. CDR3 length: 16 residues. Written as DNA, the CDR3 is TGTGCCAGCAGCTTAGACTTACAGGGAAGCTGGAGAGGCTACACCTTC. It translates to CASSLDLQGSWRGYTF.